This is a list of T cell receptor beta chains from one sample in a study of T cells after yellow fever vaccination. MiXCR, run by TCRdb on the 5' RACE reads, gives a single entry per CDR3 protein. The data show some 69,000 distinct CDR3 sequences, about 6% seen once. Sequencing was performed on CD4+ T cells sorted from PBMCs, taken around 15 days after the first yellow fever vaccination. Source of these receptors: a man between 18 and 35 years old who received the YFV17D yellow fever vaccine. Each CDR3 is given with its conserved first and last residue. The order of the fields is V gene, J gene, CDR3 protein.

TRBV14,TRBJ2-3,CASSQDVFRHTDTQYF
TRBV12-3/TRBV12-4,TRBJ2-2,CASRRGGPGELFF
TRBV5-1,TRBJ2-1,CASSDGQAYNEQFF
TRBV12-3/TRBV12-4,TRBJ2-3,CASTSTGSTDTQYF
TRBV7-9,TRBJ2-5,CASSHSGNPQETQYF
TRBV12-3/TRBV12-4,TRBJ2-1,CASVRAMRNEQFF
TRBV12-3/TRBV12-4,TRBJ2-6,CASSWGSSGANVLTF
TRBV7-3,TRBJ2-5,CASSYPGLATSLQTQYF
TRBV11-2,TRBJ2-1,CASSSVGDDYNEQFF
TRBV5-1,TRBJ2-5,CASRIVSETQYF
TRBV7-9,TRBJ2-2,CASSSQGGPGELFF
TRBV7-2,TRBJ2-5,CASSSGLALETQYF
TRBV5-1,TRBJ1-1,CASSFKASTEAFF
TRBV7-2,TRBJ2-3,CASSPRGRGFTTDTQYF
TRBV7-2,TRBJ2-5,CASSSWETQYF
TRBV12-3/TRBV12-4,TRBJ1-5,CASRIGTASNQPQHF
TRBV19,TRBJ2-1,CASSPLTSIYNEQFF
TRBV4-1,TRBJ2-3,CASSQVGSDTQYF
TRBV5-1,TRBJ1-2,CASSLTATGLGGYTF
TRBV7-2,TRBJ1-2,CASSSPRVNYGYTF
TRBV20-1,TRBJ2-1,CSVRGTGPSEQFF
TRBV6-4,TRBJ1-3,CASRNHSSGFLGNTIYF
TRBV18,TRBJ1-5,CASSQGDSNQPQHF
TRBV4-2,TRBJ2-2,CASSNSGENTGELFF
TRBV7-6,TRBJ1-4,CASSQGQGNEKLFF
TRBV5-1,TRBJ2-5,CASSLVQAGQETQYF
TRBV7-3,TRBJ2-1,CASSLQSREQFF
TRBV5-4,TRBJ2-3,CASSPGFSTDTQYF
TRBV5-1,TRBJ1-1,CASSPGQGENTEAFF
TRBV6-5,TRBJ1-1,CASSYMGGTEAFF
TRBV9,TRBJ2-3,CASSVGPQGGDTQYF
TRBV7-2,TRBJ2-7,CASSETGANSYEQYF
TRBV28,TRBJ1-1,CASTLGWDRDTEAFF
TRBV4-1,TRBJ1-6,CASSQDGNSPLHF
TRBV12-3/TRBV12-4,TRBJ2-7,CASSLTGDSGDEQYF
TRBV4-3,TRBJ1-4,CASSQDAGRTNEKLFF
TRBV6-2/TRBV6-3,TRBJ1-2,CASEGYGYTF
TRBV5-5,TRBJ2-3,CASVDVSSTDTQYF
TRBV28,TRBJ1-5,CASSSEAGGQPQHF
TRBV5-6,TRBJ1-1,CASSLERGTEAFF
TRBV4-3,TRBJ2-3,CASSQVAGGREAQYF
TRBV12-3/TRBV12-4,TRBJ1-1,CASSLGWQNTEAFF
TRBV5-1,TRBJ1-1,CASSPDDTYTEAFF